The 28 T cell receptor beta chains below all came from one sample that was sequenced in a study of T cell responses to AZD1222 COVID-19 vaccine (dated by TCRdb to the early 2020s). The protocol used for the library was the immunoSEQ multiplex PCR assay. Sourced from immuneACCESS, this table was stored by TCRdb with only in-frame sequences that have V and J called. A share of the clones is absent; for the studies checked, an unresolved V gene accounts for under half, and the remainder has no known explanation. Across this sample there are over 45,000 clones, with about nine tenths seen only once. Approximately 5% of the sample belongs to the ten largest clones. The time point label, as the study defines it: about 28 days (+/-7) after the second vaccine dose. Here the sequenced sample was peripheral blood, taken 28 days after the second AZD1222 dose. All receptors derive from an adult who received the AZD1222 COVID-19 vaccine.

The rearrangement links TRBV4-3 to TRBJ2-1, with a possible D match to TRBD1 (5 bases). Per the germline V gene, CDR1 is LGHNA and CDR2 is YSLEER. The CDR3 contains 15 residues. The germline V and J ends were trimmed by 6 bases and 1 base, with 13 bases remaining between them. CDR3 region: CASSNRIQSYNEQFF. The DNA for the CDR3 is TGCGCCAGCAGTAACAGGATCCAATCCTACAATGAGCAGTTCTTC.

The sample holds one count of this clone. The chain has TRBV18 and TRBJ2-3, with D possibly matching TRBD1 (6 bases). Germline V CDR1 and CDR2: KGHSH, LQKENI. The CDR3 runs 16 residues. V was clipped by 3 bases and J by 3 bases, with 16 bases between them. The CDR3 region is CASSPMAGATTDTQYF. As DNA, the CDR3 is TGTGCCAGCTCACCCATGGCAGGGGCTACGACAGATACGCAGTATTTT.

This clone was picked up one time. This chain's CDR3 is CASSQGGGLRNEQFF. The DNA of the CDR3 is TGTGCCAGCAGCCAAGGGGGGGGCCTGCGAAATGAGCAGTTCTTC. The V call is TRBV3-1 (or the pseudogene TRBV3-2), the J call TRBJ2-1, with D possibly TRBD2 on 7 matching bases. The CDR3 sequence is 15 residues long. Trimming removed 1 base at V and 7 bases at J, with 14 bases between. CDR1 and CDR2 (germline): LGHDT, YNNKEL (reference sequence).

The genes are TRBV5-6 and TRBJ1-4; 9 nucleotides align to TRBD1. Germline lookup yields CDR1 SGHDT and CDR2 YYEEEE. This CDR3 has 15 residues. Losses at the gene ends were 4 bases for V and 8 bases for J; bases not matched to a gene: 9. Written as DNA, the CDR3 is TGTGCCAGCAGCCGCGGGACAGGGTCGGACGAAAAACTGTTTTTT. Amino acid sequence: CASSRGTGSDEKLFF.

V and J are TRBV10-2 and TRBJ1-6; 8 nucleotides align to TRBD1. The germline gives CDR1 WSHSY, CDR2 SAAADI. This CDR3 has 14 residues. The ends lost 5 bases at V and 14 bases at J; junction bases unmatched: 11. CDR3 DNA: TGCGCCAGCAGTCTCGGGACAGGCGGCCGATCCCTCCACTTT. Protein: CASSLGTGGRSLHF.

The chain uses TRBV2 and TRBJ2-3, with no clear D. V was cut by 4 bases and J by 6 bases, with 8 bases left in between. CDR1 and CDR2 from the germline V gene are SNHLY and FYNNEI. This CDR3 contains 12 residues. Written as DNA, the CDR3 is TGTGCCAGCAGTGCCTTATCGGATACGCAGTATTTT. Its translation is CASSALSDTQYF.

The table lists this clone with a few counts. For the CDR3, the DNA is TGTGCCAGCAGCTTAGCGCCGGGAAGCGGGGGTGAAAAACTGTTTTTT. Amino acid sequence: CASSLAPGSGGEKLFF. The chain combines TRBV7-9 with TRBJ1-4, with D tentatively TRBD1 (5 bases). The CDR3 loop spans 16 amino acids. Germline CDR1 is SEHNR and CDR2 is FQNEAQ (reference sequence). Trimming shortened V by 0 bases and J by 7 bases, and 15 bases separated the two germline ends.

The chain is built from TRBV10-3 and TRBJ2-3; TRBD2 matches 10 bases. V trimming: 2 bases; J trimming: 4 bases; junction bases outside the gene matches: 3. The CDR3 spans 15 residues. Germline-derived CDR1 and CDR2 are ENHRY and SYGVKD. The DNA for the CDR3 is TGTGCCATCAGTGAGGCTAGCGGGAGATCAGATACGCAGTATTTT. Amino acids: CAISEASGRSDTQYF.

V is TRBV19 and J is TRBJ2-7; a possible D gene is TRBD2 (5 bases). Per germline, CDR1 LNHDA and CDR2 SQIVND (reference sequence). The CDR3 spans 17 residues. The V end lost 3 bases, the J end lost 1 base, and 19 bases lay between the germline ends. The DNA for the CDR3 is TGTGCCAGTAGTATTACGCTAGCTGGCATCGCGTCCTACGAGCAGTACTTC. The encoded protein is CASSITLAGIASYEQYF. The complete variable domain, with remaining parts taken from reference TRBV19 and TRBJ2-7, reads DGGITQSPKYLFRKEGQNVTLSCEQNLNHDAMYWYRQDPGQGLRLIYYSQIVNDFQKGDIAEGYSVSREKKESFPLTVTSAQKNPTAFYLCASSITLAGIASYEQYFGPGTRLTVT.

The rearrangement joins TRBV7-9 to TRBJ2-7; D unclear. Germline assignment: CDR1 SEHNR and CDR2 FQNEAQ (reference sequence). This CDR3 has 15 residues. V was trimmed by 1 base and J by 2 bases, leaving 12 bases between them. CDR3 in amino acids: CASSLVPDNPYEQYF. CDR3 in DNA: TGTGCCAGCAGCTTAGTCCCTGACAACCCCTACGAGCAGTACTTC.

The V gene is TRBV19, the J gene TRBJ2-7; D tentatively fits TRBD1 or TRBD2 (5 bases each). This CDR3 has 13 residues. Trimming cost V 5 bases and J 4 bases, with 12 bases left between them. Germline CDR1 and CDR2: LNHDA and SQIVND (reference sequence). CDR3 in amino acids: CASSVGTRYEQYF. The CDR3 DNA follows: TGTGCCAGTAGTGTTGGGACCAGATACGAGCAGTACTTC.

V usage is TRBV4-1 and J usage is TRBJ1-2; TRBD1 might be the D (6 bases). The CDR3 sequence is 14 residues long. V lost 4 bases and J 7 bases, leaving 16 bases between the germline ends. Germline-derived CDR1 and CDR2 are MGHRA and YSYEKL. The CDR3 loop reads CASSPPGQRGGYTF. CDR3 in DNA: TGCGCCAGCAGCCCTCCGGGACAAAGGGGTGGCTACACCTTC.

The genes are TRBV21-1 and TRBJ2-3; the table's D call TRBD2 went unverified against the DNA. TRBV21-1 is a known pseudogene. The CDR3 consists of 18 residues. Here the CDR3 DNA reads TGTGCCAGCAGCAAAGGACAGGGGACTAGCGGCTCCACAGATACGCAGTATTTT. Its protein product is CASSKGQGTSGSTDTQYF.

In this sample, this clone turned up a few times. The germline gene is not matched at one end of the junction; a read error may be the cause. This CDR3 reads CSVEGLNTEAFF. The CDR3 DNA is TGCAGCGTAGAAGGGCTGAACACTGAAGCTTTCTTT. The chain uses TRBV29-1 and TRBJ1-1, with D hard to call. CDR1 and CDR2 (germline): SQVTM, ANQGSEA. This CDR3 spans 12 amino acids.

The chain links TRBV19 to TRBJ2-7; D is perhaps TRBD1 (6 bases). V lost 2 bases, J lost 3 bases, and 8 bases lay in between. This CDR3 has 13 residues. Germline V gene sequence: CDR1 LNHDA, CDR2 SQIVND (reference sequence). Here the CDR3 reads CASSINRDYEQYF. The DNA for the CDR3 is TGTGCCAGTAGTATAAACAGGGACTACGAGCAGTACTTC. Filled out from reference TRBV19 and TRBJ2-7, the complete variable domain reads DGGITQSPKYLFRKEGQNVTLSCEQNLNHDAMYWYRQDPGQGLRLIYYSQIVNDFQKGDIAEGYSVSREKKESFPLTVTSAQKNPTAFYLCASSINRDYEQYFGPGTRLTVT.

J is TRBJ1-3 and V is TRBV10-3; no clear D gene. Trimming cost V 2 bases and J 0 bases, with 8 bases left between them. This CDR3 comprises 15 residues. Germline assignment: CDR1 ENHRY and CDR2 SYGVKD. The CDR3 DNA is TGTGCCATCAGTGAGGTGGGATCCTCTGGAAACACCATATATTTT. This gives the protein CAISEVGSSGNTIYF.

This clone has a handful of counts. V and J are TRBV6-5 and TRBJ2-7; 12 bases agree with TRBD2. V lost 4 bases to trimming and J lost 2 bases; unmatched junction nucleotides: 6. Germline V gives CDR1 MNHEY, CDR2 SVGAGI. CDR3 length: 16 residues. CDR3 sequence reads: CASSLLRTSGTYEQYF. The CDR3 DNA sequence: TGTGCCAGCAGTTTACTGAGGACTAGCGGGACCTACGAGCAGTACTTC.

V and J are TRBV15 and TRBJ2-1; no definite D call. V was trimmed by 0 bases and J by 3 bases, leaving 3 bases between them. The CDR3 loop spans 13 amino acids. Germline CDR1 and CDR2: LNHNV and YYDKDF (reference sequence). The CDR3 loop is CATSRDRYNEQFF. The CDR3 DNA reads TGTGCCACCAGCAGAGATCGCTACAATGAGCAGTTCTTC.

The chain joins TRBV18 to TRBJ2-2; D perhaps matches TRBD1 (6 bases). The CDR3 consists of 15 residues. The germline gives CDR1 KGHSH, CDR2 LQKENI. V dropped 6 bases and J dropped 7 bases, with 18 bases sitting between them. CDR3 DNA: TGTGCCAGCTCTCAAACCTTGACAGGTCTCGGGGAGCTGTTTTTT. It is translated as CASSQTLTGLGELFF.

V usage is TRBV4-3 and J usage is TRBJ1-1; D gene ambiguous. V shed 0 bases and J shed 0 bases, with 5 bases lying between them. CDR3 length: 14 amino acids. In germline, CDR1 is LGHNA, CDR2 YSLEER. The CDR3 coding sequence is TGCGCCAGCAGCCAAGAAAGGGTGAACACTGAAGCTTTCTTT. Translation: CASSQERVNTEAFF.

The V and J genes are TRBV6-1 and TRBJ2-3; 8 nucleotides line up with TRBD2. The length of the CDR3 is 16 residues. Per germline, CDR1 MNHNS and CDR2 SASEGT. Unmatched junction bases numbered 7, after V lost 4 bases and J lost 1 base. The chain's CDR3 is CASSGGLAARTDTQYF. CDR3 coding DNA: TGTGCCAGCAGTGGAGGACTAGCCGCACGCACAGATACGCAGTATTTT.

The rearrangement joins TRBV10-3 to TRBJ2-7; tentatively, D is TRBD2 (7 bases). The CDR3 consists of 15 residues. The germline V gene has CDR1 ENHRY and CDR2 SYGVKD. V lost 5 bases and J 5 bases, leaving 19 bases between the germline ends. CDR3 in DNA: TGTGCCATCAGTTCGGGGGGCCGGAGGGCCAACGAGCAGTACTTC. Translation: CAISSGGRRANEQYF.

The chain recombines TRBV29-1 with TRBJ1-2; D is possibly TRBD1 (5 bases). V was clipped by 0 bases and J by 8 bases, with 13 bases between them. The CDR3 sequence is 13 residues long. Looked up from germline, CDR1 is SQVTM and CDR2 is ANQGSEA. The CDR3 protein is CSVEDREGRGYTF. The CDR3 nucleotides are TGCAGCGTTGAAGATCGAGAGGGACGGGGCTACACCTTC.

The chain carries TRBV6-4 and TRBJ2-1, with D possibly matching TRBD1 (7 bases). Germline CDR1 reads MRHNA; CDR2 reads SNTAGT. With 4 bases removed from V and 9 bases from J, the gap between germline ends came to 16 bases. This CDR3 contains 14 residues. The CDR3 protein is CASSVQGGVGEQFF. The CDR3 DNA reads TGTGCCAGCAGTGTCCAGGGGGGAGTAGGTGAGCAGTTCTTC.

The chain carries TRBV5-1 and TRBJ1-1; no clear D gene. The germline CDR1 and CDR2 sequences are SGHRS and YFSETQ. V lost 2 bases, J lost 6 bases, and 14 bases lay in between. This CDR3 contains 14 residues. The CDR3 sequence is CASSFSQASSEAFF. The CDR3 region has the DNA TGCGCCAGCAGCTTTTCCCAAGCGAGCTCTGAAGCTTTCTTT.

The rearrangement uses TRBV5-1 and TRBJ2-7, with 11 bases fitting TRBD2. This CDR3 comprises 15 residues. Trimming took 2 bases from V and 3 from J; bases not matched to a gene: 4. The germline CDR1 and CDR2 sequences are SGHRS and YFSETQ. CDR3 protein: CASSFGTSGDYEQYF. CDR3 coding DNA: TGCGCCAGCAGCTTCGGGACTAGCGGAGACTACGAGCAGTACTTC.

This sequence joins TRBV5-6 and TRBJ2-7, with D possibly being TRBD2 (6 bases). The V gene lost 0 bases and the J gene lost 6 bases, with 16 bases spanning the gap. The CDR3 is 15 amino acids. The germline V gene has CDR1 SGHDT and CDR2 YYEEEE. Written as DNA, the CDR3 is TGTGCCAGCAGCTTGGGGAGGGGTCCATTCGGCGAGCAGTACTTC. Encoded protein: CASSLGRGPFGEQYF.

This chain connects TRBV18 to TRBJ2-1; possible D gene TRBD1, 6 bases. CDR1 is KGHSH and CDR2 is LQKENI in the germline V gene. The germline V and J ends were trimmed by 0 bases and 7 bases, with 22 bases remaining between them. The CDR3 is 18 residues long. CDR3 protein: CASSPPLRQGIFKNEQFF. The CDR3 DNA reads TGTGCCAGCTCACCACCACTCAGGCAGGGGATTTTTAAGAATGAGCAGTTCTTC. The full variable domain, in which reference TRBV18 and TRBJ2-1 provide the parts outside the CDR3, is NAGVMQNPRHLVRRRGQEARLRCSPMKGHSHVYWYRQLPEEGLKFMVYLQKENIIDESGMPKERFSAEFPKEGPSILRIQQVVRGDSAAYFCASSPPLRQGIFKNEQFFGPGTRLTVL.